This is a list of T cell receptor beta chains from one sample in a study of blood T cell repertoires in COVID-19. Generated by immunoSEQ multiplex PCR, the TCRdb table keeps only in-frame clones and is missing some. Among around 52,000 clones, over 70% were seen once, and the ten largest hold about 5.2%. Sequencing was performed on peripheral blood. These receptors were taken from a human donor in a cohort sampled during active COVID-19. Both conserved end residues are part of each CDR3. D genes are given only for firm matches. The listing skips clone size in some rows; elsewhere it reads once, few, many or a size class.

>TRBJ2-3|.|medium-sized|TRBV7-8|16
TGTGCCAGCAGCTCGGTGAGAGGGTCTAGCACAGATACGCAGTATTTT
CASSSVRGSSTDTQYF
>TRBJ2-7|TRBD1|.|TRBV18|13
TGTGCCAGCTCACACGACAGGGGCCAATGGGAGTACTTC
CASSHDRGQWEYF
>TRBJ2-1|.|once|TRBV14|17
TGTGCCAGCAGCCAAGATCGGTGGGTGGGGGCCCACAATGAGCAGTTCTTC
CASSQDRWVGAHNEQFF
>TRBJ2-2|TRBD2|.|TRBV5-4|16
TGTGCCAGCAGCTTGGCCGTTAGCGGGCTCACCGGGGAGCTGTTTTTT
CASSLAVSGLTGELFF
>TRBJ2-7|.|.|TRBV14|11
TGTGCCAGCAGCCAGGGCTTCGAGCAGTACTTC
CASSQGFEQYF
>TRBJ2-1|TRBD1|.|TRBV27|14
TGTGCCAGCAAAGGACAGGTGGCCTACAATGAGCAGTTCTTC
CASKGQVAYNEQFF
>TRBJ2-5|TRBD2|.|TRBV7-2|15
TGTGCCAGCAGCTTAGTCGAGCGGGGGGGGGAGACCCAGTACTTC
CASSLVERGGETQYF
>TRBJ1-1|.|.|TRBV15|13
TGTGCCACCAGCAGAGGGCGGGGGACTGAAGCTTTCTTT
CATSRGRGTEAFF
>TRBJ2-3|.|.|TRBV6-6|14
TGTGCCAGCAGTGCCCGGGGGTACACAGATACGCAGTATTTT
CASSARGYTDTQYF
>TRBJ1-1|.|.|TRBV30|13
TGTGCCGGAGGGGTGATGGAAGGACTTGAAGCTTTCTTT
CAGGVMEGLEAFF
>TRBJ2-2|TRBD2|once|TRBV6-6|16
TGTGCCAGCAGTAAGCCTAGCGGGGGGGGCACCGGGGAGCTGTTTTTT
CASSKPSGGGTGELFF
>TRBJ1-2|.|.|TRBV7-9|16
TGTGCCAGCAGCTTAGTAGCCGGGACTCAGGGCTATGGCTACACCTTC
CASSLVAGTQGYGYTF
>TRBJ1-1|TRBD1|.|TRBV5-1|13
TGCGCCAGCAGCGCGACAGGGGTGGATGAAGCTTTCTTT
CASSATGVDEAFF
>TRBJ1-1|.|few|TRBV12-5|18
TGTGCTAGTGGTTTGAAGGAAAATGGGCAGACCCTGAACACTGAAGCTTTCTTT
CASGLKENGQTLNTEAFF
>TRBJ1-5|.|few|TRBV5-6|15
TGTGCCAGCAGCTTACTCCGGGACACTAATCAGCCCCAGCATTTT
CASSLLRDTNQPQHF
>TRBJ2-5|TRBD1|.|TRBV19|13
TGTGCCAGTACCGGGACAGGGCAGGAGACCCAGTACTTC
CASTGTGQETQYF
>TRBJ2-3|TRBD2|.|TRBV20-1|16
TGCAGTGCTAGTCGTATACTAGCGGGGGTGTCAGATACGCAGTATTTT
CSASRILAGVSDTQYF
>TRBJ1-1|TRBD1|.|TRBV9|15
TGTGCCAGCAGCCCAAGGGGGCAAGGGGGCACTGAAGCTTTCTTT
CASSPRGQGGTEAFF
>TRBJ2-3|.|.|TRBV7-3|12
TGTGCCAGCAGCCCGGGGAGGGATACGCAGTATTTT
CASSPGRDTQYF
>TRBJ1-1|.|.|TRBV9|14
TGTGCCAGCAGCGTTTCTGGCCAGGGGACTGAAGCTTTCTTT
CASSVSGQGTEAFF
>TRBJ2-3|.|.|TRBV10-3|12
TGTGCCATCAGTGACCACACAGATACGCAGTATTTT
CAISDHTDTQYF
>TRBJ2-7|TRBD1|once|TRBV5-6|13
TGTGCCAGCAGCCCGGGACAGTCGTACGAGCAGTACTTC
CASSPGQSYEQYF